This TCR beta chain stems from a study of Ad26.COV2.S vaccination and SARS-CoV-2 variants. Study context: Dosing was one shot or two shots 56 days apart.

This CDR3 region has 15 residues. The V end was cut by 3 bases, the J end by 2 bases, with 13 bases between. CDR1 and CDR2 from the germline V gene are KGHSH and LQKENI. TCRdb keeps only in-frame clones here, not all; method: immunoSEQ multiplex PCR. The sample holds hundreds of thousands of clones, 75% to 90% seen once. Regarding treatment: some 20 received Ad26.COV2.S at low or high dose, single or two shots; about 5 received placebo; per-sample allocation not given. On day 63 after the first injection, vaccine and placebo recipients gave samples. The sequence came from a person between 18 and 59 years old who received the Ad26.COV2.S COVID-19 vaccine or a placebo. This chain connects TRBV18 to TRBJ2-5; D possibly uses TRBD1 or TRBD2 (5 bases each). The sequencing used peripheral blood, collected in a trial of Ad26.COV2.S vaccine versus placebo. CDR3 DNA sequence: TGTGCCAGCTCACCGCGCCGGGACCGTCAAGAGACCCAGTACTTC. Its protein product is CASSPRRDRQETQYF.